The next 25 T cell receptor beta chains were all read from a single sample in a study of blood T cell repertoires in COVID-19. Generated by immunoSEQ multiplex PCR, the TCRdb table keeps only in-frame clones and is missing some. The table shows hundreds of thousands of clones, with roughly 90% occurring only once. Sequences were obtained from PBMCs or T cells enriched from blood (not recorded which). These receptors originate from a man younger than 45 who had been exposed to COVID-19.

The chain links TRBV5-1 to TRBJ1-6, with D maybe TRBD1 (6 bases). Trimming cost V 0 bases and J 7 bases, with 8 bases left between them. CDR3 length: 14 amino acids. The germline V gene has CDR1 SGHRS and CDR2 YFSETQ. For the CDR3, the DNA is TGCGCCAGCAGCTTGGACAGGGAAAATTCACCCCTCCACTTT. Its translation: CASSLDRENSPLHF.

The chain is built from TRBV4-2 and TRBJ1-3; perhaps TRBD1 as D (5 bases). V shed 3 bases and J shed 7 bases, with 13 bases lying between them. Germline loops: CDR1 LGHNA, CDR2 YNFKEQ. This CDR3 contains 14 residues. The CDR3 nucleotides read TGTGCCAGCAGCCATTCTCCCCAGGGTAACACCATATATTTT. This sequence encodes CASSHSPQGNTIYF.

The CDR3 region has the DNA TGCGCCAGCAGCTTTCTAGCGGGGGAGGACGGGGAGCTGTTTTTT. It translates to CASSFLAGEDGELFF. J is TRBJ2-2 and V is TRBV5-1; 10 nucleotides match TRBD2. There are 15 residues in the CDR3. The V segment lost 2 bases and the J segment 7 bases; nucleotides outside the gene matches: 5. Germline loops: CDR1 SGHRS, CDR2 YFSETQ.

The chain is built from TRBV6-4 and TRBJ2-6; D remains unclear. Deletions cut 4 bases from V and 0 bases from J, with 4 bases between. Germline loops: CDR1 MRHNA, CDR2 SNTAGT. The CDR3 sequence is 14 residues long. Here the CDR3 reads CASSGSSGANVLTF. The CDR3 DNA is TGTGCCAGCAGTGGGAGCTCTGGGGCCAACGTCCTGACTTTC.

The chain combines TRBV6-5 with TRBJ1-5, with 7 bases fitting TRBD1. With 4 bases clipped from V and 7 bases from J, the junction kept 7 bases outside the gene matches. This CDR3 region has 14 residues. The V gene's germline CDR1 is MNHEY and CDR2 SVGAGI. The CDR3, as DNA: TGTGCCAGCAGTTCAGGGGGACTTAGGCAGCCCCAGCATTTT. This sequence encodes CASSSGGLRQPQHF.

This clone was seen a handful of times. This chain connects TRBV6-1 to TRBJ2-1; TRBD2 matches at 11 bases. The CDR3 contains 15 residues. V dropped 2 bases and J dropped 6; count of bases not matched to a gene: 3. CDR1 is MNHNS and CDR2 is SASEGT in the germline V gene. CDR3 residues: CASSEIAGGSNEQFF. In DNA, the CDR3 is TGTGCCAGCAGTGAAATAGCGGGGGGGTCCAATGAGCAGTTCTTC.

The rearrangement uses TRBV4-1 and TRBJ2-1; D gene unclear. Germline V gene sequence: CDR1 MGHRA, CDR2 YSYEKL. Between the trimmed V and J ends, which lost 6 bases and 4 bases, there was a span of 16 bases. CDR3 size: 15 residues. The CDR3 protein is CASSHPRPGYNEQFF. Written as DNA, the CDR3 is TGCGCCAGCAGTCATCCGCGACCGGGTTACAATGAGCAGTTCTTC.

The V gene is TRBV2, the J gene TRBJ2-4; 9 bases agree with TRBD1. Per the germline V gene, CDR1 is SNHLY and CDR2 is FYNNEI. The ends lost 6 bases at V and 8 bases at J; junction bases unmatched: 8. The CDR3 totals 14 residues. In DNA, the CDR3 is TGTGCCAGCAGAGACCCTAGGGACAGGGACATTCAGTACTTC. Encoded protein: CASRDPRDRDIQYF.

The V and J genes are TRBV7-9 and TRBJ2-2, with 7 nucleotides matching TRBD1. J was trimmed by 6 bases and V by 7 bases; bases with no gene match: 8. The CDR3 runs to 14 residues. Germline-derived CDR1 and CDR2 are SEHNR and FQNEAQ (reference sequence). The CDR3 DNA reads TGTGCCAGCACCGTGACAGGGTCGGCCGGGGAGCTGTTTTTT. As protein: CASTVTGSAGELFF.

The chain is built from TRBV6-5 and TRBJ2-5, with a possible D match to TRBD2 (6 bases). The CDR3 is 13 amino acids. V was shortened by 5 bases and J by 5 bases, with 12 bases between the two germline ends. The V gene's germline CDR1 is MNHEY and CDR2 SVGAGI. CDR3 bases: TGTGCCAGCAGTCCCGGACTATTGGAGACCCAGTACTTC. This sequence encodes CASSPGLLETQYF.

This chain connects TRBV3-1 (or the pseudogene TRBV3-2) to TRBJ2-3; D might be TRBD2 (5 bases). The germline gives CDR1 LGHDT, CDR2 YNNKEL (reference sequence). The CDR3 spans 17 residues. V was trimmed by 5 bases and J by 6 bases, leaving 24 bases between them. In nucleotides, the CDR3 is TGTGCCAGCAGCGGCCCTCGAGTAGCCTGGGGAGTGGATACGCAGTATTTT. Translated, it gives CASSGPRVAWGVDTQYF.

This chain connects TRBV13 to TRBJ2-7; the D is unclear. The CDR3 has 13 residues. Per the germline V gene, CDR1 is PRHDT and CDR2 is FYEKMQ (reference sequence). V was shortened by 5 bases and J by 2 bases, with 10 bases between the two germline ends. CDR3 in amino acids: CASSHSSPYEQYF. In DNA form, the CDR3 reads TGTGCCAGCAGCCATAGCTCCCCCTACGAGCAGTACTTC. The whole variable domain, filled in from reference TRBV13 and TRBJ2-7, reads AAGVIQSPRHLIKEKRETATLKCYPIPRHDTVYWYQQGPGQDPQFLISFYEKMQSDKGSIPDRFSAQQFSDYHSELNMSSLELGDSALYFCASSHSSPYEQYFGPGTRLTVT.

The chain combines TRBV27 with TRBJ2-5; possibly TRBD2 for D (5 bases). The CDR3 has 15 residues. V was pared by 7 bases and J by 1 base, with 16 bases between. The germline V gene encodes CDR1 MNHEY and CDR2 SMNVEV (reference sequence). The CDR3 region has the DNA TGTGCCAGCACTCCCGGAGGACCCGCCCAAGAGACCCAGTACTTC. Protein: CASTPGGPAQETQYF.

This clone was counted once. The rearrangement links TRBV6-1 to TRBJ2-1, with D possibly matching TRBD2 (5 bases). This CDR3 is built from 17 residues. In germline, CDR1 is MNHNS, CDR2 SASEGT. The V end lost 6 bases, the J end lost 7 bases, and 25 bases lay between the germline ends. The CDR3 DNA follows: TGTGCCAGCAGCGAACAGCCTTTTGTGGGCTCGGGGAATGAGCAGTTCTTC. Translation: CASSEQPFVGSGNEQFF.

The gene calls are TRBV21-1 and TRBJ2-7; the table's D call, TRBD1, has no DNA check behind it. TRBV21-1 is labeled a pseudogene. The CDR3 loop spans 16 amino acids. The CDR3 protein is CASSKTVDRSPYEQYF. The CDR3 DNA reads as TGTGCCAGCAGCAAGACGGTCGACAGGTCCCCCTACGAGCAGTACTTC.

This chain links TRBV7-3 with TRBJ2-5; a weak D match, TRBD2 (5 bases). Germline CDR1 is SGHTA and CDR2 is FQGTGA. The CDR3 runs 15 residues. Trimming shortened V by 5 bases and J by 2 bases, and 15 bases separated the two germline ends. The CDR3 here is CASSPPLAPQETQYF. As DNA, the CDR3 is TGTGCCAGCAGCCCTCCCCTAGCTCCGCAAGAGACCCAGTACTTC.

This clone appeared a single time. The chain joins TRBV5-1 to TRBJ1-4; D possibly corresponds to TRBD1 (6 bases). CDR3 length: 15 residues. Trimming removed 4 bases at V and 6 bases at J, with 16 bases between. Germline-derived CDR1 and CDR2 are SGHRS and YFSETQ. For the CDR3, the DNA is TGCGCCAGCAGCCAGAACAGGGCGTGGGATGAAAAACTGTTTTTT. Its translation: CASSQNRAWDEKLFF.

This clone is a singleton in its sample. V is TRBV7-2 and J is TRBJ2-5, with TRBD2 matching over 9 bases. Trimming cost V 6 bases and J 1 base; bases outside gene matches: 9. There are 16 residues in the CDR3. CDR1 is SGHTA, CDR2 FQGNSA, per germline. The chain's CDR3 is CASRKEWRGGQETQYF. CDR3 nucleotide sequence: TGTGCCAGCAGGAAAGAGTGGCGGGGGGGCCAAGAGACCCAGTACTTC.

The rearrangement joins TRBV19 to TRBJ1-4; D is possibly TRBD1 (6 bases). CDR3 length: 12 amino acids. Trimming took off 5 bases at V and 11 bases at J, with 12 bases between the two ends. CDR1 and CDR2 (germline): LNHDA, SQIVND (reference sequence). This CDR3 is CASSPPQGKLFF. The CDR3 region has the DNA TGTGCCAGTAGTCCCCCTCAGGGGAAACTGTTTTTT.

V is TRBV30 and J is TRBJ1-2; D unclear. Trimming shortened V by 1 base and J by 7 bases, and 13 bases separated the two germline ends. Germline V CDR1 and CDR2: GTSNPN, SVGIG (reference sequence). The CDR3 length is 13 residues. The CDR3 region is CAWSALRGFGYTF. The CDR3 nucleotides read TGTGCCTGGAGTGCCCTCAGAGGGTTTGGCTACACCTTC.

The gene calls are TRBV7-9 and TRBJ1-1; no reliable D call. V was shortened by 5 bases and J by 3 bases, with 10 bases between the two germline ends. Germline V gene lookup returns CDR1 SEHNR and CDR2 FQNEAQ (reference sequence). CDR3 length equals 13 residues. In DNA form, the CDR3 reads TGTGCCAGCAGCCGTAGATTAGACACTGAAGCTTTCTTT. Protein product: CASSRRLDTEAFF.

This clone was found a few times. The CDR3 DNA is TGTGCCAGCAGTTACTCGGTAGCGGGGGTTTTGAATGAGCAGTTCTTC. Encoded protein: CASSYSVAGVLNEQFF. The chain couples TRBV6-6 to TRBJ2-1; 9 positions agree with TRBD2. V dropped 0 bases and J dropped 7; count of bases not matched to a gene: 7. CDR1 and CDR2 from the germline V gene are MNHNY and SVGAGI (reference sequence). The CDR3 loop spans 16 amino acids.

The genes are TRBV4-3 and TRBJ2-7; no reliable D call. The CDR3 loop spans 15 amino acids. CDR1 is LGHNA, CDR2 YSLEER, per germline. Trimming pared 1 base from V and 3 bases from J, leaving 13 bases between. CDR3 protein: CASSQGTASNYEQYF. The CDR3, as DNA: TGCGCCAGCAGCCAAGGTACAGCATCAAACTACGAGCAGTACTTC.

The V gene is TRBV6-5, the J gene TRBJ2-7; 10 bases are a match to TRBD2. Germline assignment: CDR1 MNHEY and CDR2 SVGAGI. CDR3 length: 16 amino acids. With V trimmed by 2 bases and J by 3 bases, 7 bases remained unmatched. The CDR3 coding sequence is TGTGCCAGCAGTTACGGGGGTAGCGGGGGGAACTACGAGCAGTACTTC. Its protein is CASSYGGSGGNYEQYF.

This sequence joins TRBV10-3 and TRBJ2-5, with TRBD2 matching 9 bases. CDR3 size: 14 residues. The J segment lost 5 bases and the V segment lost 10 bases, leaving 11 bases of the junction unmatched. Germline-derived CDR1 and CDR2 are ENHRY and SYGVKD. The CDR3 nucleotides read TGTGCCACAGGGGCTAGCGGGGCCAAGGAGACCCAGTACTTC. This gives the protein CATGASGAKETQYF.